The 13 T cell receptor beta chains reported below all come from one sample, sequenced in a study of T cell repertoires in cytomegalovirus infection. Via MiXCR, TCRdb re-called the reads, giving one row per CDR3 protein. This table holds around 190,000 distinct CDR3 sequences, around an eighth found once. The sequenced sample consisted of PBMCs. Receptors originate from a human donor in good health (CMV status not recorded). Some clones in this sample may be carry-over from other donors' samples.

This clonotype was counted only a few times. CDR3 nucleotide sequence: TGTGCCAGCAGCGAAGCAGAAGCTTCACCCCTCCACTTT. Translated: CASSEAEASPLHF. The chain combines TRBV4-2 with TRBJ1-6; D is undetermined. The V end was cut by 5 bases, the J end by 9 bases, with 11 bases between. From germline, CDR1 is LGHNA and CDR2 YNFKEQ. The CDR3 loop spans 13 amino acids.

This clonotype has a handful of counts. V and J are TRBV4-3 and TRBJ1-3; D gene uncertain. The V and J ends lost 0 bases and 0 bases respectively, with 6 bases between them. Germline assignment: CDR1 LGHNA and CDR2 YSLEER. CDR3 length: 15 residues. CDR3 protein: CASSQDNFSGNTIYF. The CDR3 DNA is TGCGCCAGCAGCCAAGATAACTTCTCTGGAAACACCATATATTTT.

This clonotype was observed at least ten times. This chain connects TRBV4-1 to TRBJ2-4; no reliable D call. The CDR3 is made up of 15 amino acids. CDR1 and CDR2 from the germline V gene are MGHRA and YSYEKL. Deletions cut 1 base from V and 0 bases from J, with 7 bases between. CDR3 residues: CASSQGGLAKNIQYF. The CDR3 nucleotides are TGCGCCAGCAGCCAAGGTGGGCTAGCCAAAAACATTCAGTACTTC.

The chain uses TRBV5-1 and TRBJ1-1; D is uncertain. Germline V gene sequence: CDR1 SGHRS, CDR2 YFSETQ. The CDR3 extends over 15 amino acids. V gave up 4 bases and J gave up 6 bases, with 19 bases separating them. The CDR3 loop reads CASSPNAGSGSEAFF. For the CDR3, the DNA is TGCGCCAGCAGCCCAAACGCGGGGAGTGGCTCTGAAGCTTTCTTT. The full variable domain, rest sourced from reference TRBV5-1 and TRBJ1-1, is KAGVTQTPRYLIKTRGQQVTLSCSPISGHRSVSWYQQTPGQGLQFLFEYFSETQRNKGNFPGRFSGRQFSNSRSEMNVSTLELGDSALYLCASSPNAGSGSEAFFGQGTRLTVV.

The J gene is TRBJ2-6, the V gene TRBV19; the match to TRBD1 covers 7 bases. The CDR3 runs to 18 residues. The junction had 10 bases not matched to a gene; V was cut back by 1 base and J by 4 bases. The germline V gene has CDR1 LNHDA and CDR2 SQIVND (reference sequence). The CDR3 bases are TGTGCCAGTAGTATAGTCCGACAGGGACCGACCGGGGCCAACGTCCTGACTTTC. It is translated as CASSIVRQGPTGANVLTF.

The table lists this clonotype with many counts. The chain couples TRBV28 to TRBJ2-7; TRBD1 matches at 10 bases. There are 15 residues in the CDR3. The V gene's germline CDR1 is MDHEN and CDR2 SYDVKM. With V trimmed by 4 bases and J by 2 bases, 5 bases remained unmatched. CDR3: CASSSRTGGTYEQYF. In nucleotides, the CDR3 is TGTGCCAGCAGTTCCAGGACAGGGGGGACCTACGAGCAGTACTTC.

The rearrangement joins TRBV5-6 to TRBJ2-7; perhaps D is TRBD1 or TRBD2 (5 bases each). CDR1 and CDR2 (germline): SGHDT, YYEEEE. The CDR3 extends over 13 amino acids. The V gene lost 4 bases and the J gene lost 4 bases, with 12 bases spanning the gap. The CDR3 DNA is TGTGCCAGCAGCCCCCGGGACCGTTACGAGCAGTACTTC. Its protein product is CASSPRDRYEQYF.

The genes are TRBV12-3 or TRBV12-4 and TRBJ2-7, with D perhaps matching TRBD2 (6 bases). This CDR3 is built from 13 residues. The V gene lost 4 bases and the J gene lost 5 bases, with 12 bases spanning the gap. DNA of the CDR3: TGTGCCAGCAGTTACCGGGAGATTGACGAGCAGTACTTC. It codes for CASSYREIDEQYF.

With regard to this clonotype: A much larger clone sits a single nucleotide away, making a read error possible. The rearrangement joins TRBV5-1 to TRBJ2-7; no definite D call. With 0 bases removed from V and 3 bases from J, the gap between germline ends came to 4 bases. The CDR3 runs to 12 residues. Germline-derived CDR1 and CDR2 are SGHRS and YFSETQ. The chain's CDR3 is CASSLDDYEQYF. The CDR3 DNA reads TGCGCCAGCAGCTTGGATGACTACGAGCAGTACTTC.

This clonotype was observed a few times. The chain combines TRBV11-2 with TRBJ1-1; D is uncertain. The CDR3 contains 12 residues. Trimming took 8 bases from V and 0 from J, leaving 7 bases between them. Germline assignment: CDR1 SGHAT and CDR2 FQNNGV. The CDR3 reads CASEEMNTEAFF. Here the CDR3 DNA reads TGTGCCAGCGAGGAGATGAACACTGAAGCTTTCTTT.

This clonotype showed up many times. CDR3 loop: CASSQEVTKQFF. The CDR3 DNA is TGCGCCAGCAGCCAAGAGGTGACTAAGCAGTTCTTC. J is TRBJ2-1 and V is TRBV4-3; the D gene is possibly TRBD2 (5 bases). This CDR3 spans 12 amino acids. Trimming removed 0 bases at V and 11 bases at J, with 8 bases between. The V gene's germline CDR1 is LGHNA and CDR2 YSLEER.

There are many counts of this clonotype. Mismatch with germline at one junction end may stem from a read error. This chain links TRBV7-2 with TRBJ2-1, with TRBD2 matching 9 bases. The germline CDR1 and CDR2 sequences are SGHTA and FQGNSA. The CDR3 has 16 amino acids. CDR3 sequence reads: CASSLAGFRADNEQFF. CDR3 sequence (DNA): TGTGCCAGCAGCCTAGCGGGGTTTCGTGCGGACAATGAGCAGTTCTTC.

This clonotype was counted at least ten times. The J gene is TRBJ2-5, the V gene TRBV7-6; possibly TRBD1 or TRBD2 for D (5 bases each). CDR1 and CDR2 from the germline V gene are SGHVS and FNYEAQ. CDR3 size: 14 residues. V shed 2 bases and J shed 4 bases, with 11 bases lying between them. CDR3 nucleotides: TGTGCCAGCAGCTTAATCGGGGCTGGAGAGACCCAGTACTTC. Its translation: CASSLIGAGETQYF.